This TCR beta chain was found in a study of T-cell reconstitution after alpha-beta-depleted transplantation in children. Study outcomes and limitations: T-cell numbers and diversity, one year after transplant, stemmed largely from T cells that were newly produced. The high TCRbeta diversity at day 60 in some patients came from surviving recipient T cells and thymic progenitors. Reported findings indicate that, about two months after transplant, alpha-beta T cells came from several hundred expanded clones, which were derived from non-depleted graft cells.

A library of TCRbeta sequences, prepared with unique molecular identifiers, was generated. TCRdb itself ran the PCR reads through MiXCR, one entry per CDR3 protein. The sample has fewer than 1 million distinct CDR3 sequences, approximately 15% seen once. This CDR3 comprises 16 residues. Germline CDR1 reads SGHTA; CDR2 reads FQGNSA. Trimming cost V 5 bases and J 5 bases; bases outside gene matches: 8. About this clonotype: Its target is unknown.

The sequencing used PBMCs, mostly from graft donor cells, collected 360 days after TCRalphabeta/CD19-depleted stem cell transplant. This TCR was sampled from a male patient aged 10 to 17 who had a stem cell transplant for acute lymphoblastic leukemia, so the T cells may come from the graft donor. The chain has TRBV7-2 and TRBJ2-1; 11 bases fit TRBD2. CDR3 sequence: CASSPGLAGGDNEQFF. Written as DNA, the CDR3 is TGTGCCAGCAGCCCCGGGCTAGCGGGAGGCGACAATGAGCAGTTCTTC.